The 21 T cell receptor beta chains below all came from one sample that was sequenced in a study of T cells after yellow fever vaccination. Using its own MiXCR run on the 5' RACE reads, TCRdb lists one record per CDR3 protein. The sample holds some 500,000 distinct CDR3 sequences, around an eighth seen once. The sequencing here drew on PBMCs, taken on the day of the yellow fever booster vaccination. The receptors were gathered from a man between 25 and 39 years old who received the YFV17D yellow fever vaccine.

The gene calls are TRBV20-1 and TRBJ1-2; 7 bases agree with TRBD1. The junction had 8 bases not matched to a gene; V was cut back by 1 base and J by 0 bases. This CDR3 comprises 16 residues. Germline V gene data show CDR1 as DFQATT and CDR2 as SNEGSKA (reference sequence). Written as DNA, the CDR3 is TGCAGTGCTAGAGGACAGGGTTGGCAGGCTAACTATGGCTACACCTTC. Its protein product is CSARGQGWQANYGYTF.

This chain connects TRBV7-6 to TRBJ2-3, with unresolved D. The CDR3 runs to 15 residues. Germline CDR1 is SGHVS and CDR2 is FNYEAQ. V was shortened by 0 bases and J by 3 bases, with 10 bases between the two germline ends. The CDR3 coding sequence is TGTGCCAGCAGCTTAGCGGGAAGCCATACAGATACGCAGTATTTT. Protein sequence: CASSLAGSHTDTQYF. Together with reference TRBV7-6 and TRBJ2-3, the CDR3 gives the full variable domain: GAGVSQSPRYKVTKRGQDVALRCDPISGHVSLYWYRQALGQGPEFLTYFNYEAQQDKSGLPNDRFSAERPEGSISTLTIQRTEQRDSAMYRCASSLAGSHTDTQYFGPGTRLTVL.

This chain links TRBV6-1 with TRBJ2-1; a weak D match, TRBD2 (5 bases). V lost 6 bases, J lost 0 bases, and 12 bases lay in between. In germline, CDR1 is MNHNS, CDR2 SASEGT. The CDR3 length is 15 residues. In DNA, the CDR3 is TGTGCCAGCAGCCCAGCGGTCCGCTCCTACAATGAGCAGTTCTTC. As protein: CASSPAVRSYNEQFF.

In this sample, this clonotype turned up many times. This chain links TRBV11-2 with TRBJ1-1; D remains ambiguous. The germline gives CDR1 SGHAT, CDR2 FQNNGV. This CDR3 is built from 13 residues. Trimming left V 7 bases short and J 0 bases short, with 9 bases between. The CDR3 DNA is TGTGCCAGCACCCTGACCGTGAACACTGAAGCTTTCTTT. Its protein product is CASTLTVNTEAFF.

This clonotype was found many times. V usage is TRBV5-4 and J usage is TRBJ2-5; 7 positions match TRBD2. With 5 bases clipped from V and 4 bases from J, the junction kept 8 bases outside the gene matches. The CDR3 totals 14 residues. Germline assignment: CDR1 SGHNT and CDR2 YYREEE (reference sequence). CDR3 DNA sequence: TGTGCCAGCAGGGCGGGGGACTACAGAGAGACCCAGTACTTC. This encodes CASRAGDYRETQYF.

Here the CDR3 reads CASDLGQGAGDTQYF. The CDR3 coding sequence is TGCGCCTCCGACCTCGGACAGGGGGCTGGAGATACGCAGTATTTT. The chain links TRBV4-1 to TRBJ2-3; 11 bases match TRBD1. CDR1 MGHRA and CDR2 YSYEKL come from the germline V gene. The trim removed 11 bases at V and 5 bases at J, leaving 12 bases unmatched. This CDR3 contains 15 residues.

A remark on this clonotype: The junction departs from germline at one end; a sequencing error may be responsible. This chain joins TRBV20-1 and TRBJ1-6; 8 positions match TRBD1. CDR1 is DFQATT and CDR2 is SNEGSKA in the germline V gene (reference sequence). The CDR3 consists of 16 residues. Written as DNA, the CDR3 is TGCTGTGCTAGAGATCCGACACAGGGGGGGTATTCACCCCTCCACTTT. The encoded protein is CCARDPTQGGYSPLHF.

The V call is TRBV19, the J call TRBJ1-2; possibly TRBD1 for D (5 bases). CDR1 is LNHDA and CDR2 is SQIVND in the germline V gene (reference sequence). V lost 7 bases and J 3 bases, leaving 18 bases between the germline ends. The CDR3 is 15 residues long. CDR3 nucleotide sequence: TGTGCCAGTATCCCGGCGAGGGGCAGGGACTATGGCTACACCTTC. This encodes CASIPARGRDYGYTF.

This chain uses TRBV5-6 with TRBJ2-2; D tentatively fits TRBD1 or TRBD2 (6 bases each). This CDR3 has 17 residues. Between the trimmed V and J ends, which lost 2 bases and 6 bases, there was a span of 20 bases. Germline V gene sequence: CDR1 SGHDT, CDR2 YYEEEE. The CDR3 bases are TGTGCCAGCAGCTTTCCCCGCCAACGGGGGCTCGCCGGGGAGCTGTTTTTT. Translation: CASSFPRQRGLAGELFF.

This clonotype was seen only a few times. The J gene is TRBJ2-1, the V gene TRBV5-4; D is perhaps TRBD2 (5 bases). V shed 4 bases and J shed 8 bases, with 19 bases lying between them. CDR3 length: 15 residues. Germline V CDR1 and CDR2: SGHNT, YYREEE (reference sequence). CDR3 sequence: CASSDTADPFHEQFF. DNA for the CDR3: TGTGCCAGCAGCGACACAGCGGACCCCTTCCATGAGCAGTTCTTC.

V and J are TRBV7-9 and TRBJ2-1; D tentatively fits TRBD1 or TRBD2 (5 bases each). This CDR3 has 11 amino acids. Germline assignment: CDR1 SEHNR and CDR2 FQNEAQ (reference sequence). Written as DNA, the CDR3 is TGTGTCGGCTGGGGGAACAATGAGCAGTTCTTC. It is translated as CVGWGNNEQFF. The whole variable domain, remainder taken from reference TRBV7-9 and TRBJ2-1, is DTGVSQNPRHKITKRGQNVTFRCDPISEHNRLYWYRQTLGQGPEFLTYFQNEAQLEKSRLLSDRFSAERPKGSFSTLEIQRTEQGDSAMYLCVGWGNNEQFFGPGTRLTVL.

This clonotype came up a few times. The DNA of the CDR3 is TGTGCCAGCAGCTTACCTGGACTGAGCGCCTACGAGCAGTACTTC. Translated, it gives CASSLPGLSAYEQYF. The chain is built from TRBV11-2 and TRBJ2-7; tentative D call: TRBD2 (5 bases). V was pared by 2 bases and J by 2 bases, with 13 bases between. This CDR3 has 15 amino acids. Germline assignment: CDR1 SGHAT and CDR2 FQNNGV.

The rearrangement links TRBV7-6 to TRBJ1-1, with D perhaps TRBD1 (6 bases). V lost 1 base and J lost 0, with 9 bases in between. CDR1 is SGHVS, CDR2 FNYEAQ, per germline. CDR3 length: 15 amino acids. CDR3 loop: CASSLEGHLNTEAFF. CDR3 nucleotide sequence: TGTGCCAGCAGCTTAGAGGGACACTTGAACACTGAAGCTTTCTTT.

This clonotype was seen a handful of times. The genes are TRBV7-8 and TRBJ2-1; D is possibly TRBD1 (6 bases). Trimming removed 7 bases from V and 8 bases from J, with 15 bases in between. CDR1 and CDR2 (germline): SGHVS, FQNEAQ. This CDR3 region has 13 residues. Written as DNA, the CDR3 is TGTGCCAGCAACCCCCAAAACAGGGATGAGCAGTTCTTC. This encodes CASNPQNRDEQFF. The full variable domain, with the rest looked up from reference TRBV7-8 and TRBJ2-1, is GAGVSQSPRYKVAKRGQDVALRCDPISGHVSLFWYQQALGQGPEFLTYFQNEAQLDKSGLPSDRFFAERPEGSVSTLKIQRTQQEDSAVYLCASNPQNRDEQFFGPGTRLTVL.

The sample holds a few counts of this clonotype. The chain recombines TRBV7-3 with TRBJ1-6; D gene uncertain. The CDR3 length is 14 residues. The V gene lost 0 bases and the J gene lost 10 bases, with 10 bases spanning the gap. Germline lookup yields CDR1 SGHTA and CDR2 FQGTGA. Written as DNA, the CDR3 is TGTGCCAGCAGCTTAACGCCTGGGAGGTCACCCCTCCACTTT. Amino acid sequence: CASSLTPGRSPLHF.

The chain recombines TRBV27 with TRBJ2-7; D call uncertain. Trimming pared 5 bases from V and 5 bases from J, leaving 25 bases between. Germline CDR1 MNHEY, CDR2 SMNVEV (reference sequence). There are 17 residues in the CDR3. CDR3 bases: TGTGCCAGCAGTCCCGACACTCCCGCCTATTTTTCGAACGAGCAGTACTTC. Protein sequence: CASSPDTPAYFSNEQYF.

This clonotype has just a few counts. V gene TRBV6-2 or TRBV6-3 combines with J gene TRBJ2-1, with 10 positions matching TRBD2. Germline loops: CDR1 MNHEY, CDR2 SVGEGT. V lost 0 bases to trimming and J lost 9 bases; unmatched junction nucleotides: 2. The CDR3 is made up of 14 amino acids. CDR3 amino acids: CASSYSVAGGEQFF. As DNA, the CDR3 is TGTGCCAGCAGTTACTCGGTAGCGGGAGGTGAGCAGTTCTTC.

This chain connects TRBV19 to TRBJ2-3; D unclear. The length of the CDR3 is 16 residues. V dropped 7 bases and J dropped 4 bases, with 21 bases sitting between them. In germline, CDR1 is LNHDA, CDR2 SQIVND (reference sequence). The CDR3 coding sequence is TGTGCCAGTACCACGCTGGGGATAGGATCGGCAGATACGCAGTATTTT. As protein: CASTTLGIGSADTQYF. Looking up the rest from reference TRBV19 and TRBJ2-3 gives the full variable domain: DGGITQSPKYLFRKEGQNVTLSCEQNLNHDAMYWYRQDPGQGLRLIYYSQIVNDFQKGDIAEGYSVSREKKESFPLTVTSAQKNPTAFYLCASTTLGIGSADTQYFGPGTRLTVL.

This clonotype was found many times. The chain employs TRBV20-1 and TRBJ1-5; tentative D call: TRBD1 (5 bases). Trimming stripped 3 bases from V and 5 bases from J, with 11 bases between. Germline CDR1 and CDR2: DFQATT and SNEGSKA (reference sequence). This CDR3 contains 13 residues. The CDR3 nucleotides read TGCAGTGCTAGCCGGGACCCCTATCAGCCCCAGCATTTT. The encoded protein is CSASRDPYQPQHF.

The chain carries TRBV20-1 and TRBJ2-1, with 11 bases lining up with TRBD1. V dropped 1 base and J dropped 3; count of bases not matched to a gene: 5. Germline assignment: CDR1 DFQATT and CDR2 SNEGSKA (reference sequence). The CDR3 loop spans 16 amino acids. The CDR3 DNA follows: TGCAGTGCTAGAGCCAGGACAGGGGGCTTCTACAATGAGCAGTTCTTC. Its protein is CSARARTGGFYNEQFF.

The V call is TRBV3-1, the J call TRBJ2-1; tentatively, D is TRBD2 (6 bases). V was shortened by 1 base and J by 6 bases, with 13 bases between the two germline ends. This CDR3 has 15 residues. In germline, CDR1 is LGHDT, CDR2 YNNKEL (reference sequence). CDR3 DNA sequence: TGTGCCAGCAGCCAAGCGGGCCGGGAGCGCAATGAGCAGTTCTTC. Translation: CASSQAGRERNEQFF.